This T cell receptor beta chain originates from a study of identifying expanded T cells in peripheral blood. Produced via immunoSEQ multiplex PCR; TCRdb's table is partial and in-frame only. The sample contains around 81,000 clones, around 84% of which appear only once. A remark on this clone: Its antigen is undetermined.

This CDR3 contains 14 residues. The V gene's germline CDR1 is SGHRS and CDR2 YFSETQ. V was pared by 5 bases and J by 6 bases, with 16 bases between. Study-wide results and limits: Differentially abundant clones: about 1.3 between replicates, around 17 at 2 to 3 weeks, around 20 at four.

The sequenced material came from blood. The receptor was isolated from a person aged 18 to 75 in good health. This chain connects TRBV5-1 to TRBJ2-3; possibly TRBD2 for D (6 bases). The CDR3 loop reads CASRIADIRDTQYF. The CDR3 DNA sequence: TGCGCCAGCAGGATAGCGGACATACGGGATACGCAGTATTTT.